A selection of T cell receptor beta chains follows, all from one sample in a study of cytomegalovirus exposure and HLA in healthy donors. The data were produced by immunoSEQ multiplex PCR, yet TCRdb's version contains in-frame clones alone and is incomplete. This table holds 200,000 to 250,000 clones, approximately 87% found once. The specimen sequenced was PBMCs. These TCRs come from a woman aged 18-29 years in good health and CMV-seronegative. The conserved cysteine and the conserved F or W are not part of the CDR3 here. Size values are once, few and many counts, or a class for expanded clones, and some rows have none.

V gene	J gene	clone size	CDR3 protein
TRBV5-4	TRBJ2-1	once	ASSSRDMADEQF
TRBV29-1	TRBJ1-1	-	SVEKTRAVNTEAF
TRBV6-5	TRBJ2-7	-	ASSLNPYYEQY
TRBV9	TRBJ2-1	-	AKPRKYEQF
TRBV18	TRBJ1-4	-	ASSPGRDEKLF
TRBV30	TRBJ1-5	-	AWSVSGGQPQH
TRBV2	TRBJ2-1	-	ASRGLDRYNEQF
TRBV28	TRBJ1-5	-	ASSLRGADNQPQH
TRBV2	TRBJ2-2	-	ASTQANTGELF
TRBV11-2	TRBJ1-1	-	ASGTTGALNTEAF
TRBV14	TRBJ2-7	-	ASSPNGGVAQY
TRBV2	TRBJ2-2	-	ASRVADTNTGELF
TRBV27	TRBJ2-7	once	ASSAGYEQY
TRBV2	TRBJ1-2	-	ASSTDFTANYGYT
TRBV27	TRBJ2-2	-	ASSWDGNANTGELF
TRBV5-6	TRBJ2-3	-	ASSFTADTQY
TRBV28	TRBJ2-3	-	ASSLPGRTDTQY
TRBV5-1	TRBJ2-5	-	ASSLASVQETQY
TRBV2	TRBJ1-6	-	ASSDDNSPLH
TRBV9	TRBJ1-2	-	ASSVATGGYGYT
TRBV25-1	TRBJ1-4	-	ASSEWRGDLATNEKLF
TRBV15	TRBJ1-4	few	ATSREGWGINEKLF
TRBV30	TRBJ1-1	-	AWSAGSLRSTEAF
TRBV6-5	TRBJ1-5	once	ASSRDRGFNQPQH
TRBV10-2	TRBJ2-2	-	ASRGQMAGELF
TRBV7-7	TRBJ2-5	-	AGGAGLAGGKQETQY